Shown below are 25 T cell receptor beta chains from a single sample sequenced in a study of blood T cell repertoires in COVID-19. Assay used: immunoSEQ multiplex PCR; TCRdb lists only in-frame clones, some missing. The data hold roughly 420,000 clones, with 88% observed a single time. The specimen sequenced was PBMCs or T cells enriched from blood (not recorded which). All receptors derive from a woman aged 30 to 39 with acute COVID-19.

V usage is TRBV30 and J usage is TRBJ2-7; possible D gene TRBD2, 6 bases. The CDR3 length is 14 residues. The V gene lost 6 bases and the J gene lost 0 bases, with 15 bases spanning the gap. Per germline, CDR1 GTSNPN and CDR2 SVGIG (reference sequence). CDR3 nucleotide sequence: TGTGCCTGCGATGGGACTGATTACTCCTACGAGCAGTACTTC. Translated: CACDGTDYSYEQYF.

V is TRBV5-6 and J is TRBJ1-2, with a weak D call TRBD1 (5 bases). Germline V gene sequence: CDR1 SGHDT, CDR2 YYEEEE. The V end lost 4 bases, the J end lost 8 bases, and 18 bases lay between the germline ends. CDR3 length: 14 residues. DNA of the CDR3: TGTGCCAGCAGCGGCTCGCCGGACAACCCAGGCTACACCTTC. The encoded protein is CASSGSPDNPGYTF.

The rearrangement uses TRBV5-6 and TRBJ1-5, with no clear D. This CDR3 spans 15 amino acids. V was clipped by 1 base and J by 3 bases, with 11 bases between them. Germline V gene data show CDR1 as SGHDT and CDR2 as YYEEEE. The CDR3 sequence: CASSLSRQTNQPQHF. The CDR3 DNA sequence: TGTGCCAGCAGCTTGTCACGACAAACCAATCAGCCCCAGCATTTT.

The CDR3 bases are TGTGCCACCAGTGCCGACGTGACAGGTTATGGAGGCTACACCTTC. Protein: CATSADVTGYGGYTF. The J gene is TRBJ1-2, the V gene TRBV24-1; weak D call: TRBD1 (6 bases). Per the germline V gene, CDR1 is KGHDR and CDR2 is SFDVKD. V was shortened by 5 bases and J by 8 bases, with 20 bases between the two germline ends. The CDR3 runs to 15 residues.

The gene calls are TRBV24-1 and TRBJ1-5; 8 bases are a match to TRBD1. V was pared by 9 bases and J by 2 bases, with 5 bases of the junction left unmatched. The CDR3 covers 14 residues. Germline CDR1 KGHDR, CDR2 SFDVKD. DNA of the CDR3: TGTGCCACCGAAGGACAGGGAGGCAATCAGCCCCAGCATTTT. It yields the protein CATEGQGGNQPQHF.

V gene TRBV5-1 combines with J gene TRBJ2-3, with 11 bases fitting TRBD1. V was pared by 4 bases and J by 4 bases, with 5 bases of the junction left unmatched. This CDR3 spans 15 amino acids. CDR1 and CDR2 from the germline V gene are SGHRS and YFSETQ. For the CDR3, the DNA is TGCGCCAGCAGCACCGGACAGGGGGCGGCAGATACGCAGTATTTT. This gives the protein CASSTGQGAADTQYF.

V gene TRBV24-1 combines with J gene TRBJ2-2; 7 positions match TRBD2. CDR3 length equals 18 residues. With V trimmed by 3 bases and J by 0 bases, 9 bases remained unmatched. Per germline, CDR1 KGHDR and CDR2 SFDVKD. The CDR3 region is CATSDPSRLAANTGELFF. CDR3 nucleotide sequence: TGTGCCACCAGTGATCCTTCCCGACTAGCAGCGAACACCGGGGAGCTGTTTTTT.

The V and J genes are TRBV6-1 and TRBJ1-5, with unresolved D. Germline-derived CDR1 and CDR2 are MNHNS and SASEGT. This CDR3 has 16 amino acids. Between the trimmed V and J ends, which lost 0 bases and 6 bases, there was a span of 15 bases. The CDR3 is CASSEAGTAVVQPQHF. CDR3 in DNA: TGTGCCAGCAGTGAAGCCGGCACCGCGGTTGTTCAGCCCCAGCATTTT.

The V and J genes are TRBV2 and TRBJ1-2; unclear D gene. The V gene's germline CDR1 is SNHLY and CDR2 FYNNEI. The CDR3 is 13 residues long. V lost 2 bases and J 0 bases, leaving 4 bases between the germline ends. This CDR3 reads CASSEPANYGYTF. The CDR3 DNA reads TGTGCCAGCAGTGAACCTGCTAACTATGGCTACACCTTC.

The rearrangement joins TRBV19 to TRBJ2-1; D is possibly TRBD2 (5 bases). The V and J ends lost 1 base and 3 bases respectively, with 7 bases between them. The CDR3 has 14 amino acids. The germline V gene has CDR1 LNHDA and CDR2 SQIVND (reference sequence). CDR3 DNA: TGTGCCAGTAGTATAGGAGGGAACTACAATGAGCAGTTCTTC. Its translation: CASSIGGNYNEQFF. Combining the CDR3 with reference TRBV19 and TRBJ2-1 gives the whole variable domain DGGITQSPKYLFRKEGQNVTLSCEQNLNHDAMYWYRQDPGQGLRLIYYSQIVNDFQKGDIAEGYSVSREKKESFPLTVTSAQKNPTAFYLCASSIGGNYNEQFFGPGTRLTVL.

V and J are TRBV30 and TRBJ1-4, with D possibly being TRBD1 (6 bases). The CDR3 consists of 14 residues. V was shortened by 2 bases and J by 7 bases, with 14 bases between the two germline ends. CDR1 and CDR2 (germline): GTSNPN, SVGIG (reference sequence). In DNA form, the CDR3 reads TGTGCCTGGAGTTTAGGGGGGGACGGTGAAAAACTGTTTTTT. As protein: CAWSLGGDGEKLFF.

The chain has TRBV6-1 and TRBJ1-2, with D possibly matching TRBD1 (5 bases). V was shortened by 3 bases and J by 4 bases, with 12 bases between the two germline ends. The CDR3 sequence is 14 residues long. Looked up from germline, CDR1 is MNHNS and CDR2 is SASEGT. The chain's CDR3 is CASSEGHRSYGYTF. Here the CDR3 DNA reads TGTGCCAGCAGTGAGGGGCACAGGTCCTATGGCTACACCTTC.

The chain recombines TRBV28 with TRBJ1-5; weak D call: TRBD1 (6 bases). Germline lookup yields CDR1 MDHEN and CDR2 SYDVKM. The ends were cut back, 8 bases at V and 9 bases at J, with 14 bases in the middle. The CDR3 has 12 amino acids. The CDR3 DNA reads TGTGCCAGCTGGTCAGGGGTAAGGCCCCAGCATTTT. It encodes CASWSGVRPQHF.

The J gene is TRBJ2-2, the V gene TRBV10-3; tentative D call: TRBD2 (6 bases). V was trimmed by 1 base and J by 0 bases, leaving 9 bases between them. The CDR3 covers 16 residues. Germline V CDR1 and CDR2: ENHRY, SYGVKD. The CDR3 nucleotides read TGTGCCATCAGTGAGTTTGGGACTTCGAACACCGGGGAGCTGTTTTTT. This translates into CAISEFGTSNTGELFF.

V is TRBV21-1 and J is TRBJ1-3. TRBV21-1 is a pseudogene locus. This CDR3 has 10 amino acids. As DNA, the CDR3 is TGTGCCAGCAGCCGGAACACCATATATTTT. Encoded protein: CASSRNTIYF.

The gene calls are TRBV5-1 and TRBJ2-3; maybe TRBD1 (5 bases). The CDR3 loop spans 15 amino acids. Germline CDR1 reads SGHRS; CDR2 reads YFSETQ. V was cut by 0 bases and J by 1 base, with 9 bases left in between. The CDR3 reads CASSLGTQGTDTQYF. Written as DNA, the CDR3 is TGCGCCAGCAGCTTGGGAACACAGGGCACAGATACGCAGTATTTT. The whole variable domain, remainder taken from reference TRBV5-1 and TRBJ2-3, is KAGVTQTPRYLIKTRGQQVTLSCSPISGHRSVSWYQQTPGQGLQFLFEYFSETQRNKGNFPGRFSGRQFSNSRSEMNVSTLELGDSALYLCASSLGTQGTDTQYFGPGTRLTVL.

The chain uses TRBV28 and TRBJ2-7; TRBD1 is a possible D gene (6 bases). Germline CDR1 and CDR2: MDHEN and SYDVKM. The CDR3 runs to 15 residues. Trimming took off 8 bases at V and 2 bases at J, with 19 bases between the two ends. The CDR3 sequence is CASGPQGSFTYEQYF. As DNA, the CDR3 is TGTGCCAGCGGGCCCCAGGGGAGCTTTACCTACGAGCAGTACTTC.

The chain is built from TRBV7-9 and TRBJ1-5; D unresolved. Deletions cut 4 bases from V and 0 bases from J, with 10 bases between. The CDR3 length is 15 residues. Germline-derived CDR1 and CDR2 are SEHNR and FQNEAQ (reference sequence). CDR3 DNA: TGTGCCAGCAGCTCTTCGGGGTCTAGCAATCAGCCCCAGCATTTT. Encoded protein: CASSSSGSSNQPQHF.

This rearrangement joins TRBV6-2 or TRBV6-3 to TRBJ1-5; 9 bases agree with TRBD1. V shed 0 bases and J 2 bases; nucleotides not matched to a gene: 11. The CDR3 is made up of 19 amino acids. Germline loops: CDR1 MNHEY, CDR2 SVGEGT. The CDR3 protein is CASSYSSDRGSLGNQPQHF. The CDR3 nucleotides are TGTGCCAGCAGTTACTCGAGCGACAGGGGGTCCCTGGGCAATCAGCCCCAGCATTTT.

The chain is built from TRBV6-5 and TRBJ2-1, with TRBD1 identical over 7 bases. This CDR3 is built from 13 residues. Germline V gives CDR1 MNHEY, CDR2 SVGAGI. The V segment lost 7 bases and the J segment 7 bases; nucleotides outside the gene matches: 7. The CDR3: CASKRDSLNEQFF. The CDR3 region has the DNA TGTGCCAGCAAACGGGACAGCCTAAATGAGCAGTTCTTC.

The rearrangement links TRBV7-6 to TRBJ2-1, with D perhaps TRBD2 (5 bases). CDR1 and CDR2 from the germline V gene are SGHVS and FNYEAQ. The CDR3 is 16 residues long. V was shortened by 5 bases and J by 0 bases, with 14 bases between the two germline ends. CDR3 nucleotide sequence: TGTGCCAGCAGCCTAGATGTGGGGAGCTCCTACAATGAGCAGTTCTTC. This sequence encodes CASSLDVGSSYNEQFF.

J is TRBJ2-7 and V is TRBV18; D might be TRBD1 (6 bases). The CDR3 is 13 amino acids. Trimming removed 3 bases from V and 3 bases from J, with 9 bases in between. Germline CDR1 KGHSH, CDR2 LQKENI. The CDR3 region has the DNA TGTGCCAGCTCACCGGACAGTTTCTACGAGCAGTACTTC. It encodes CASSPDSFYEQYF.

This sequence joins TRBV9 and TRBJ2-3; D remains unclear. The CDR3 length is 16 residues. The V gene lost 0 bases and the J gene lost 3 bases, with 14 bases spanning the gap. The germline gives CDR1 SGDLS, CDR2 YYNGEE. The CDR3 DNA reads TGTGCCAGCAGCGTAGCTTCTAGGCCGGGTACAGATACGCAGTATTTT. Amino acid sequence: CASSVASRPGTDTQYF.

DNA of the CDR3: TGCGCCAGCAGCCTTAAGACAACCTCTATCACAGATACGCAGTATTTT. This codes for CASSLKTTSITDTQYF. The J gene is TRBJ2-3, the V gene TRBV5-1; D unclear. Germline lookup yields CDR1 SGHRS and CDR2 YFSETQ. CDR3 size: 16 residues. With 4 bases removed from V and 2 bases from J, the gap between germline ends came to 17 bases.

The chain joins TRBV5-1 to TRBJ1-4, with TRBD1 identical over 9 bases. V trimming: 0 bases; J trimming: 6 bases; junction bases outside the gene matches: 6. CDR1 is SGHRS, CDR2 YFSETQ, per germline. The CDR3 is made up of 16 amino acids. In DNA, the CDR3 is TGCGCCAGCAGCTTGGGGACACAGGGGGCTTATGAAAAACTGTTTTTT. Protein product: CASSLGTQGAYEKLFF.